The T cell receptor beta chain described here comes from a study of blood T cell repertoires in COVID-19. Study overall: The origin of the acute and convalescent COVID-19 samples was the United States, Italy and Spain. Sources were T cells, B-cell-depleted T cells, or PBMCs; the material itself was cDNA or gDNA.

In the authors' workflow: Amplification of reference gene primers provided the estimated nucleated cell counts. The protocol was immunoSEQ multiplex PCR, while the TCRdb copy is restricted to in-frame clones and leaves out a portion. The V and J calls and clone size come from that table; D and trimming were worked out from the DNA. The profile shows about 220,000 clones, around 80% of them singletons. Germline assignment: CDR1 SGHDN and CDR2 FVKESK. Trimming removed 3 bases at V and 11 bases at J, with 13 bases between. The CDR3 spans 12 residues. Sequenced sample: peripheral blood. This receptor was taken from a human donor in a cohort sampled during active COVID-19. The chain carries TRBV14 and TRBJ1-1; D is unclear. CDR3 protein: CASSQGSGVAFF. CDR3 sequence (DNA): TGTGCCAGCAGCCAGGGCAGTGGCGTGGCTTTCTTT.